The T cell receptor beta chain described here comes from a study of shared clonotypes between healthy human individuals. Study-level points and caveats: Larger estimated richness was generally recorded for naive subsets relative to memory subsets. Large sequencing depth failed to make sorted-subset sequencing complete, rarefaction showed. Shared across a few donors were approximately 5% of the naive CD4 clonotypes.

Every subset had its genomic DNA shared out evenly among several immunoSEQ plates. Assay used: immunoSEQ multiplex PCR; TCRdb lists only in-frame clones, some missing. In the table there are over a million clones, roughly 96% of which are singletons. With respect to this clone: The antigen is unknown.

Sequences were obtained from naive CD4+ T cells sorted from blood. Subset of the sample: CD45RA+ positively selected. The sequence was obtained from a man aged 25 to 40 in good health.

The CDR3 sequence: CASSPREREGPKSSYNEQFF. The DNA of the CDR3 is TGTGCCAGCTCACCAAGGGAGCGGGAGGGCCCCAAGAGCTCCTACAATGAGCAGTTCTTC. The rearrangement uses TRBV18 and TRBJ2-1; 10 positions match TRBD2. Trimming took 2 bases from V and 0 from J; bases not matched to a gene: 13. Per the germline V gene, CDR1 is KGHSH and CDR2 is LQKENI. The CDR3 contains 20 residues.